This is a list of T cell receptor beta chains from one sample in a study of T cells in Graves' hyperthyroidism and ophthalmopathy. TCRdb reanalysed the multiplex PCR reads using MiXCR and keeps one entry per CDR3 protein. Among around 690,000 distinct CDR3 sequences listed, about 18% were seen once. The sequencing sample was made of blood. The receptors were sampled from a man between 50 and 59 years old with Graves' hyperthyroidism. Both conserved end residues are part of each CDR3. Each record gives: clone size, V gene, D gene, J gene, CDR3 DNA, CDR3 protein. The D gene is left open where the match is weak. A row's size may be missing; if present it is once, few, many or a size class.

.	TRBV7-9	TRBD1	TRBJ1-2	TGTGCCAGCAGCTCGCCGACCGGGACAGGGGAGGGAGGCTACACCTTC	CASSSPTGTGEGGYTF
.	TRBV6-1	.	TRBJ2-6	TGTGCCAGCAGTGAACTCGTCAGGAGCTCTGGGGCCAACGTCGTGGCTTTC	CASSELVRSSGANVVAF
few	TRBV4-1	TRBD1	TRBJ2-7	TGCGCCAGCAGCCAAGAGGGACAGCCACCTTACGAGCAGTACTTC	CASSQEGQPPYEQYF
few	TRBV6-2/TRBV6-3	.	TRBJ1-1	TGTGCCAGCAGTCCTCTGGCAGGGGCGAACACTGAAGCTTTCTTT	CASSPLAGANTEAFF
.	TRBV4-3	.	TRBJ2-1	TGCGCCAGCAGCCAAGGAAAGGGAGTGCATGAGCAGTTCTTC	CASSQGKGVHEQFF
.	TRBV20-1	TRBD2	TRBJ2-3	TGCAGTGCTAGAGATACGGGAGGACCCACAGATACGCAGTATTTT	CSARDTGGPTDTQYF
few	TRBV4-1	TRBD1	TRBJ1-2	TGCGCCAGCAGCCAATCTGACAGGGGGCTTGGCGGCTACACCTTC	CASSQSDRGLGGYTF
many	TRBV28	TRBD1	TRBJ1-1	TGTGCCAGCAGTTCCCCGGGACAGTGGGACACTGAAGCTTTCTTT	CASSSPGQWDTEAFF
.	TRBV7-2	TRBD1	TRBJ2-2	TGTGCCAGCAGCTTAGTCGGACAGGGCACCGGGGAGCTGTTTTTT	CASSLVGQGTGELFF
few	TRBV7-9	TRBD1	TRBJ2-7	TGTGCCAGCAGCTACGATACGGGGACAGCCTACGAGCAGTACTTC	CASSYDTGTAYEQYF
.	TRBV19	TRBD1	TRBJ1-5	TGTGCCAGTAGTACCCTCGACAGGGGAAGGAGTCAGCCCCAGCATTTT	CASSTLDRGRSQPQHF
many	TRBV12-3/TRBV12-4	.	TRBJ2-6	TGTGCCAGCACCCATAACCCAGGGACTGGGGCCAACGTCCTGACTTTC	CASTHNPGTGANVLTF
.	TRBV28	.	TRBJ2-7	TGTGCCACCAGCCCCGACTACTTCGAGCAGTACTTC	CATSPDYFEQYF
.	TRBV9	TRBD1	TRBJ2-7	TGTGCCAGCAGCGCGACCTCGACAGGGGCCTACGAGCAGTACTTC	CASSATSTGAYEQYF
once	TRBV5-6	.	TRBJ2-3	TGTGCCAGCAGCTTGGCATCCAGCTTCAGCACAGATACGCAGTATTTT	CASSLASSFSTDTQYF
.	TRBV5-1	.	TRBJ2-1	TGCGCCAGCAGCTTGGGTTGGGAGGAGGATGAGCAGTTCTTC	CASSLGWEEDEQFF
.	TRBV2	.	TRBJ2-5	TGTGCCAGCAGTGAACAACAACAGGGACGGGAGACCCAGTACTTC	CASSEQQQGRETQYF
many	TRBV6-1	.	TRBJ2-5	TGTGCCAGCAGAATAACAGGGTCAGAGACCCAGTACTTC	CASRITGSETQYF
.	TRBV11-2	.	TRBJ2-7	TGTGCCAGCAGCTTTGTGCCCATCCGCCAGACTAATTACGAGCAGTACTTC	CASSFVPIRQTNYEQYF
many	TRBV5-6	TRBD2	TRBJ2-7	TGTGCCAGCGGGACTGGAAGCGGGAGTCCCTACGAGCAGTACTTC	CASGTGSGSPYEQYF
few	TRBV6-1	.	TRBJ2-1	TGTGCCAGCAGTAGGGTTCCTAGGACGTTCTTTCAGTTCTTC	CASSRVPRTFFQFF
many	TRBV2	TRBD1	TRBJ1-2	TGTGCCAGCAGTATAGGGACAGCGGGCTATGGCTACACCTTC	CASSIGTAGYGYTF